A selection of T cell receptor beta chains follows, all from one sample in a study of shared clonotypes between healthy human individuals. The method was immunoSEQ multiplex PCR; TCRdb's version includes in-frame clones alone and lacks a portion of them. The sample has around 2,000,000 clones, roughly 95% seen once. Sequenced material: naive CD8+ T cells sorted from blood. All receptors derive from a young man in good health. CDR3s leave out the opening cysteine and the closing phenylalanine or tryptophan.

v_call	j_call	cdr3_aa
TRBV7-6	TRBJ2-7	ASCRVASGLEGPYEQY
TRBV27	TRBJ1-4	ASSLGRPNEKLF
TRBV7-9	TRBJ1-2	ASSLAQTYGYT
TRBV12-1	TRBJ2-4	ASKRLTTSKNIQY
TRBV27	TRBJ2-2	ATRLAPNTGELF
TRBV9	TRBJ2-3	ASSVEGLASDTQY
TRBV5-4	TRBJ2-6	ASSQLGLGANVLT
TRBV4-1	TRBJ1-5	ASSQKGNRGNQPQH
TRBV7-6	TRBJ2-7	ASSFDTSGNNEQY
TRBV10-2	TRBJ2-1	ASSESLGQSYNEQF
TRBV29-1	TRBJ2-6	SVEEHRGTGANVLT
TRBV7-9	TRBJ1-5	ASSIGTEPKPQH
TRBV11-2	TRBJ2-5	ASSLVGVGETQY
TRBV9	TRBJ2-7	ASSVAGSDEQY
TRBV6-6	TRBJ1-1	ASGEGAEAF
TRBV9	TRBJ2-1	ASSVGSGSSNEQF
TRBV5-4	TRBJ1-2	ASSLGAPPAGYT
TRBV30	TRBJ2-5	AWNALGETQY
TRBV18	TRBJ2-5	ASSPMASAQETQY
TRBV5-6	TRBJ1-3	ASSLGGGLNTIY
TRBV11-2	TRBJ2-5	ASSFRDSRQETQY
TRBV7-9	TRBJ2-1	ASRSTKLSSYNEQF
TRBV9	TRBJ2-5	ASSIQGLAETQY
TRBV9	TRBJ2-3	ASSVESGGSTDTQY
TRBV25-1	TRBJ1-4	ASSEYGVIGEKLF
TRBV15	TRBJ2-5	ATSILAGGPMETQY
TRBV10-3	TRBJ1-2	AISDGNMGQPPYGYT
TRBV27	TRBJ2-5	ASSSLSQETQY
TRBV13	TRBJ2-2	ASSFSGGTNTGELF
TRBV6-5	TRBJ1-6	ASSSDRDSYNSPLH
TRBV7-9	TRBJ2-2	ASSPGTSGPNTGELF
TRBV7-9	TRBJ2-7	ASSFSDGTYEQY
TRBV7-6	TRBJ2-1	ASSLEPGDEQF
TRBV9	TRBJ2-3	ASSSGLADTDTQY
TRBV7-2	TRBJ2-7	ASSRGYEQY
TRBV5-1	TRBJ2-5	ASSGDREAPSETQY
TRBV7-9	TRBJ1-2	ASSLGREDTNYGYT
TRBV28	TRBJ1-5	ASSSSSQH
TRBV6-5	TRBJ2-5	ASSYSGLGETQY
TRBV7-9	TRBJ2-1	ASSLAGLRGPYNEQF
TRBV15	TRBJ2-6	ATSTAGANVLT
TRBV4-1	TRBJ2-7	ASSPIAAAAYEQY
TRBV11-2	TRBJ2-7	ASSLRQGRSVEQY
TRBV30	TRBJ2-7	AWSGAYEQY
TRBV6-5	TRBJ1-1	ASSTRPNTEAF
TRBV7-9	TRBJ2-1	ASSSDQTSEIQF
TRBV2	TRBJ1-2	ASSADRANYGYT
TRBV9	TRBJ1-2	ASNQQGNYGYT
TRBV11-2	TRBJ1-1	ASSLWGNTEAF
TRBV5-1	TRBJ1-4	ASSSGPLGTVQRDNEKLF
TRBV30	TRBJ1-5	AWSVVGGHQPQH
TRBV7-9	TRBJ2-5	ASSYPLEETQY